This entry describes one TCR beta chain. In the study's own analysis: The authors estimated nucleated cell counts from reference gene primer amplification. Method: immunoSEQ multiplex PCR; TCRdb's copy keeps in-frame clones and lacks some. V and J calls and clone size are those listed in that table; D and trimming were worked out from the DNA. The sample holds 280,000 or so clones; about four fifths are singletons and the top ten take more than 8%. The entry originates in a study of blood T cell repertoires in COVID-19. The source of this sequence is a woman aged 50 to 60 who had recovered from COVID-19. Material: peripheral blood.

CDR3 amino acids: CASSQAPGSVIRTDTQYF. CDR3 in DNA: TGCGCCAGCAGCCAGGCCCCCGGGTCGGTAATCCGCACAGATACGCAGTATTTT. J is TRBJ2-3 and V is TRBV4-1; no clear D gene. V was shortened by 3 bases and J by 1 base, with 20 bases between the two germline ends. Germline loops: CDR1 MGHRA, CDR2 YSYEKL. The CDR3 is made up of 18 amino acids.